This T cell receptor beta chain comes out of a study of shared clonotypes between healthy human individuals. General study findings and limits: Sampling covered blood only; tissue repertoires likely differ. Compared with clonotypes that all four donors shared, non-shared clonotypes had lower generation probabilities. As a rule, naive subsets had a larger estimated richness than memory subsets.

A note on this clone: What it recognizes is unknown.

Everyone who donated was a Caucasian adult who lived in Nashville, Tennessee. The CDR3 is 17 amino acids. Germline CDR1 and CDR2: SGHAT and FQNNGV. The germline V and J ends were trimmed by 5 bases and 2 bases, with 19 bases remaining between them. TCRdb's table, derived via immunoSEQ multiplex PCR, lists solely in-frame clones and lacks some. The top ten hold 0.045% to 0.06% of the sample, which has a few hundred thousand clones, less than 98% seen once. The sequenced material came from naive CD4+ T cells sorted from blood. Subset denoted: CD45RA+ positively selected. The source is a woman in her 30s in good health. This chain connects TRBV11-2 to TRBJ1-5, with a possible D match to TRBD1 (5 bases). CDR3 amino acids: CASSQHQTEEGNQPQHF. As DNA, the CDR3 is TGTGCCAGCAGCCAACACCAGACAGAAGAAGGCAATCAGCCCCAGCATTTT.